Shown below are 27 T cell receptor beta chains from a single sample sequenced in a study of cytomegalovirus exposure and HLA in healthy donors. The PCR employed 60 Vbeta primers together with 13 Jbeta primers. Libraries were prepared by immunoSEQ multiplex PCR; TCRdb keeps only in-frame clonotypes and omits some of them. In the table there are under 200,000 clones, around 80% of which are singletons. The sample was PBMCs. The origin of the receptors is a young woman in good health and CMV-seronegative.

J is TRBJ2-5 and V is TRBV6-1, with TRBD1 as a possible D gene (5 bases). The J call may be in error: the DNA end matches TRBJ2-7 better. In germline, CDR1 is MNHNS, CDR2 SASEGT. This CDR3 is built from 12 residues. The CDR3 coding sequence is TGTGCCAGCAGTGACAGGGCTAACGAGCAGTACTTC. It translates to CASSDRANEQYF.

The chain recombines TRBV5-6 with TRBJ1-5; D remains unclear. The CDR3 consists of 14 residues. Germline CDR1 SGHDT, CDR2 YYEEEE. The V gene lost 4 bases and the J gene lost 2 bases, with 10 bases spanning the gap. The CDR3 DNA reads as TGTGCCAGCAGCCACTTCGCCGGCAATCAGCCCCAGCATTTT. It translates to CASSHFAGNQPQHF.

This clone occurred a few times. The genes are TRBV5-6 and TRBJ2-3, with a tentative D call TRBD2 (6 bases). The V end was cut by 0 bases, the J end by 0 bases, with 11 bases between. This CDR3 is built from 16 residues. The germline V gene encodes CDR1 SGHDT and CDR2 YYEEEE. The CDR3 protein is CASSLDTGASTDTQYF. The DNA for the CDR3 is TGTGCCAGCAGCTTGGATACGGGAGCTAGCACAGATACGCAGTATTTT.

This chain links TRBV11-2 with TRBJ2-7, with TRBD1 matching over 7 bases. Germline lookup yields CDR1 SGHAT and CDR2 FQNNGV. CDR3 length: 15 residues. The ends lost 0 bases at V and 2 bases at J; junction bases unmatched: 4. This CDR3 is CASSLDRDSPYEQYF. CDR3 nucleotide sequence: TGTGCCAGCAGCTTAGATAGGGACAGCCCCTACGAGCAGTACTTC.

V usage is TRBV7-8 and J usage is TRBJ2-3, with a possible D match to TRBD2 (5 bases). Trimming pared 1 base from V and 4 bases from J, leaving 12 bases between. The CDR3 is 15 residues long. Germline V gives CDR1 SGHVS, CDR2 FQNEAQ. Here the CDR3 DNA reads TGTGCCAGCAGCTTAGAAGGGAGAAGCGCAGATACGCAGTATTTT. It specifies CASSLEGRSADTQYF.

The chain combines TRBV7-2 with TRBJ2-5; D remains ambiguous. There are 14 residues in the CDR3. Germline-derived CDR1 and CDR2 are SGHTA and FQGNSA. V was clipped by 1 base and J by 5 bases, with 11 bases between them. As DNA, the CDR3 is TGTGCCAGCAGCTTAGGGGCCAGTAGGGAGACCCAGTACTTC. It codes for CASSLGASRETQYF.

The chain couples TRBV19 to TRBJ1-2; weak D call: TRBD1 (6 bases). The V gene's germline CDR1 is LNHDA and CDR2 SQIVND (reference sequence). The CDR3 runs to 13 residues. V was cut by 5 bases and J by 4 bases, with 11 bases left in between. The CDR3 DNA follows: TGTGCCAGTAGTTATCAGGGGAGCTATGGCTACACCTTC. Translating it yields CASSYQGSYGYTF.

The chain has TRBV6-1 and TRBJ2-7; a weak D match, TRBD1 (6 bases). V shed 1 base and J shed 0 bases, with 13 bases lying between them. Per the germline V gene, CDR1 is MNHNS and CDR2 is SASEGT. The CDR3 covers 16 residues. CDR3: CASSEGYTGNSYEQYF. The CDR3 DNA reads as TGTGCCAGCAGTGAAGGCTATACAGGGAACTCCTACGAGCAGTACTTC.

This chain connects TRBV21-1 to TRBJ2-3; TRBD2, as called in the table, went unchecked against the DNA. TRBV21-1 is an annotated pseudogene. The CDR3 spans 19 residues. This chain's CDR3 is CASSKVPVIAGDLTDTQYF. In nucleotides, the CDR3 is TGTGCCAGCAGCAAAGTGCCAGTAATAGCGGGAGATCTAACAGATACGCAGTATTTT.

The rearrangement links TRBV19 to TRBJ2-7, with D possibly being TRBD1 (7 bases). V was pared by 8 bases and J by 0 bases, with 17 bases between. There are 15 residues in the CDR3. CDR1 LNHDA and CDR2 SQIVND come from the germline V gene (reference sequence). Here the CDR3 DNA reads TGTGCCAGTTCCCCCCACAGGGGAGGCTCCTACGAGCAGTACTTC. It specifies CASSPHRGGSYEQYF.

The CDR3 sequence: CASSPRTSGSPDTQYF. The CDR3 DNA sequence: TGTGCCAGCAGCCCCCGGACTAGCGGGAGCCCAGATACGCAGTATTTT. This rearrangement joins TRBV7-9 to TRBJ2-3, with 13 bases fitting TRBD2. The CDR3 spans 16 residues. Germline V gives CDR1 SEHNR, CDR2 FQNEAQ (reference sequence). The junction had 6 bases not matched to a gene; V was cut back by 5 bases and J by 4 bases.

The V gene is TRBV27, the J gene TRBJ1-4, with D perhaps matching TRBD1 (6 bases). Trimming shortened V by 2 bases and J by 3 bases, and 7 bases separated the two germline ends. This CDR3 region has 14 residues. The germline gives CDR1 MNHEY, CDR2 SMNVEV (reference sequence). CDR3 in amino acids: CASSLRQANEKLFF. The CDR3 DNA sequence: TGTGCCAGCAGTTTAAGACAGGCTAATGAAAAACTGTTTTTT.

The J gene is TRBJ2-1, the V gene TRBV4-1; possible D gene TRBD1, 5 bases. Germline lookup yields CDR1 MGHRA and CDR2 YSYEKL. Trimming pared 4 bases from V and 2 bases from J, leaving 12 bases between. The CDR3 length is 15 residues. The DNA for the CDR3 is TGCGCCAGCAGCCCCGAAGACAGAACCTACAATGAGCAGTTCTTC. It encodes CASSPEDRTYNEQFF.

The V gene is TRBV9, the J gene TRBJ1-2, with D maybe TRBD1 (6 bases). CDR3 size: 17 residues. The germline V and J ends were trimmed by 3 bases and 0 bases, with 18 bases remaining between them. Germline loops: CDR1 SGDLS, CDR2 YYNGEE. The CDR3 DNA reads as TGTGCCAGCAGCGACAGCCAGAACAGGGATACTAACTATGGCTACACCTTC. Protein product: CASSDSQNRDTNYGYTF.

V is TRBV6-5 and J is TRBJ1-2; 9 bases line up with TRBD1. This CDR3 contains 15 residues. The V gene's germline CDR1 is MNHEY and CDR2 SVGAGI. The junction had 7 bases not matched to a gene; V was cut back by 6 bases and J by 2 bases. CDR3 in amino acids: CASRRQGQGNYGYTF. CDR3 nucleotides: TGTGCCAGCAGGAGACAAGGACAGGGGAACTATGGCTACACCTTC.

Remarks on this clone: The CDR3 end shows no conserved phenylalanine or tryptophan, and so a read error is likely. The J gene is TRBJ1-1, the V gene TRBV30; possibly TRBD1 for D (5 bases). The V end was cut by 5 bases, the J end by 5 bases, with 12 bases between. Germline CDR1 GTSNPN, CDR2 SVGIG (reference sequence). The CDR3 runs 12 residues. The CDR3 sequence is CAWFQGRTEAFI. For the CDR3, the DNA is TGTGCCTGGTTCCAGGGTCGTACTGAAGCTTTCATT.

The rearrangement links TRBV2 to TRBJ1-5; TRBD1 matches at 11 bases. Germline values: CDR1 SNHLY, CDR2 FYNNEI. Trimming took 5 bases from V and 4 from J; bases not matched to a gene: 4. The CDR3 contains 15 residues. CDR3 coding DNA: TGTGCCAGCAGTCACGGGGACAGGGGGAATCAGCCCCAGCATTTT. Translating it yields CASSHGDRGNQPQHF.

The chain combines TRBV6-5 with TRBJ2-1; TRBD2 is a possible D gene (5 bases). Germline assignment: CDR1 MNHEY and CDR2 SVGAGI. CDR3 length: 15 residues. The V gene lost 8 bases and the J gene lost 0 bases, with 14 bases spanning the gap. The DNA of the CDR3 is TGTGCCAGCCTTCCCCTCGGGGACTCCTACAATGAGCAGTTCTTC. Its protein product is CASLPLGDSYNEQFF.

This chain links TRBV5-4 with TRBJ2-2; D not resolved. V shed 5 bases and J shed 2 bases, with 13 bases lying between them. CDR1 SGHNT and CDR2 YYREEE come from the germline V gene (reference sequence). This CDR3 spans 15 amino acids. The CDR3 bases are TGTGCCAGCAGGGCCTCGCGGCACAACACCGGGGAGCTGTTTTTT. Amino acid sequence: CASRASRHNTGELFF.

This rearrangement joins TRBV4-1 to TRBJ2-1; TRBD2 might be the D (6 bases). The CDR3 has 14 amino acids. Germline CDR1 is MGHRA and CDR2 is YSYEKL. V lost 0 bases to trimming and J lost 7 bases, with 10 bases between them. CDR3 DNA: TGCGCCAGCAGCCAAGATGGGGGGAGGAATGAGCAGTTCTTC. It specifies CASSQDGGRNEQFF.

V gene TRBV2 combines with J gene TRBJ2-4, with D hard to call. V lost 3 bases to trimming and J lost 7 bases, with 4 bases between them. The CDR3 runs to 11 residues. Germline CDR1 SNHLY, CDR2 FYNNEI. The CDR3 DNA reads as TGTGCCAGCAGTGATGCGAACATTCAGTACTTC. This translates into CASSDANIQYF.

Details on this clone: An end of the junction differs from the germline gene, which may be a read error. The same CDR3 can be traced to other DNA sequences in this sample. CDR3 nucleotide sequence: TGTGCCAGCAGCCCACGGGATGACTATGGTTACACCTTC. Amino acids: CASSPRDDYGYTF. The J gene is TRBJ1-2, the V gene TRBV7-6; D is undetermined. The CDR3 contains 13 residues. Germline CDR1 is SGHVS and CDR2 is FNYEAQ.

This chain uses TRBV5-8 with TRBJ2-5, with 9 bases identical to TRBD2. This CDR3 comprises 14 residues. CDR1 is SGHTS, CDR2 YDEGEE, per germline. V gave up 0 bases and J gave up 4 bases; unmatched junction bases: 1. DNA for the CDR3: TGTGCCAGCAGCTTGGTACTAGCGGGAGAGACCCAGTACTTC. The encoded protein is CASSLVLAGETQYF.

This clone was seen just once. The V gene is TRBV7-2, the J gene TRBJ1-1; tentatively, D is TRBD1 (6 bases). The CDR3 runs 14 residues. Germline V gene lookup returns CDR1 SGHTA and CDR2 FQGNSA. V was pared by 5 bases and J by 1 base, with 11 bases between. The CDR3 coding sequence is TGTGCCAGCAGCCAGACAGGAGGGAACACTGAAGCTTTCTTT. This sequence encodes CASSQTGGNTEAFF.

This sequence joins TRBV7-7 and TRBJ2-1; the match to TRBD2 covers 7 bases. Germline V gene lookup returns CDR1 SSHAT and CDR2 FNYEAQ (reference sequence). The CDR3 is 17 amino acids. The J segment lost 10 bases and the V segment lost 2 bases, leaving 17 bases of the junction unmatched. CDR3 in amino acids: CASSLSGDYYKTDEQFF. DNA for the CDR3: TGTGCCAGCAGCTTAAGCGGGGATTACTATAAAACCGACGAGCAGTTCTTC.

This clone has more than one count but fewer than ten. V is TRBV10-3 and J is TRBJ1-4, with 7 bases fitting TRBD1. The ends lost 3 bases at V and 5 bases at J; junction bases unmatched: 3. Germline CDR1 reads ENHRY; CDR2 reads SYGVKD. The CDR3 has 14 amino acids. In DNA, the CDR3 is TGTGCCATCAGTGACCCACAGGGGAATGAAAAACTGTTTTTT. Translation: CAISDPQGNEKLFF.

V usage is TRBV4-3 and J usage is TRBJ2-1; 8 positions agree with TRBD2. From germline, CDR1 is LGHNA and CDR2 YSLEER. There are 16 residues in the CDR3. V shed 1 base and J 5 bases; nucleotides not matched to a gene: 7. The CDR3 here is CASSQVQLAGNNEQFF. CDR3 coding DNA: TGCGCCAGCAGCCAAGTCCAGTTAGCGGGAAACAATGAGCAGTTCTTC.